Listed below are T cell receptor beta chains from one sample, sequenced in a study of T-cell reconstitution after alpha-beta-depleted transplantation in children. A single record per CDR3 protein comes from TCRdb applying MiXCR to the PCR reads. The sample contains about 540,000 distinct CDR3 sequences, around 18% of which appear only once. Material: PBMCs from the stem cell graft donor, obtained from the stem cell graft. These receptors came from a human donor who donated a stem cell graft to a child with acute lymphoblastic leukemia. Both conserved end residues are part of each CDR3. A D gene is named only where the DNA matches it firmly. Some rows mark clone size as missing; the rest say once, few, many or name a class of expanded clone.

TRBD1	many	TRBJ1-2	TRBV9	CASSGPGQGNYGYTF	TGTGCCAGCAGCGGACCGGGACAGGGGAACTATGGCTACACCTTC
TRBD2	NA	TRBJ2-3	TRBV20-1	CSAPRLALYLTDTQYF	TGCAGTGCTCCCCGACTAGCCTTATACCTCACAGATACGCAGTATTTT
TRBD1	NA	TRBJ2-7	TRBV4-1	CASSQDLEGQGTYEQYF	TGCGCCAGCAGCCAAGATTTAGAGGGACAGGGGACCTACGAGCAGTACTTC
TRBD1	NA	TRBJ2-1	TRBV6-5	CASSYSIRRGQGRHEQFF	TGTGCCAGCAGTTACTCGATTAGGCGGGGACAGGGGCGGCATGAGCAGTTCTTC
NA	few	TRBJ1-2	TRBV29-1	CSGSGSPNGYTF	TGCAGCGGGTCCGGGAGCCCGAATGGCTACACCTTC
NA	NA	TRBJ1-2	TRBV6-5	CASSSSGTVNYGDTF	TGTGCCAGCAGTTCCTCCGGGACGGTGAACTATGGCGACACCTTC
TRBD1	few	TRBJ1-2	TRBV29-1	CSAQAVQGDYGYTF	TGCAGCGCCCAAGCGGTACAGGGGGACTATGGCTACACCTTC
NA	NA	TRBJ1-1	TRBV18	CASSQPSEMNTEASF	TGTGCCAGCTCACAACCGTCAGAGATGAACACTGAAGCTTCCTTT
NA	NA	TRBJ2-1	TRBV5-6	CASSPPELDNEQFF	TGTGCCAGCAGCCCTCCGGAGCTCGACAATGAGCAGTTCTTC
NA	NA	TRBJ1-4	TRBV5-1	CASSLMGDWNEKLFF	TGCGCCAGCAGCTTGATGGGGGACTGGAATGAAAAACTGTTTTTT
NA	few	TRBJ1-2	TRBV27	CASSLEQGGGYTF	TGTGCCAGCAGTTTAGAACAGGGTGGGGGCTACACCTTC
NA	few	TRBJ1-2	TRBV19	CASSARGAGMDGYTF	TGTGCCAGTAGCGCCCGGGGGGCTGGGATGGATGGCTACACCTTC
NA	few	TRBJ1-4	TRBV5-5	CASSPAKQGGVEKLFF	TGTGCCAGCAGCCCCGCTAAACAGGGAGGTGTCGAAAAACTGTTTTTT
NA	NA	TRBJ2-6	TRBV11-2	CASSPDRFSGANVLTF	TGTGCCAGCAGCCCTGACAGGTTCTCTGGGGCCAACGTCCTGACTTTC
TRBD1	NA	TRBJ1-2	TRBV27	CASRQGGDYGYTF	TGTGCCAGCAGACAGGGGGGCGACTATGGCTACACCTTC
NA	few	TRBJ1-2	TRBV27	CASRFAGSYGYTF	TGTGCCAGCAGGTTCGCAGGCTCCTATGGCTACACCTTC
NA	NA	TRBJ2-7	TRBV20-1	CSARYGAKDYEQYF	TGCAGTGCTAGATACGGAGCGAAAGACTACGAGCAGTACTTC
TRBD2	few	TRBJ2-5	TRBV7-8	CASSTHRTSGSETQYF	TGTGCCAGCAGCACTCACAGGACTAGCGGGAGTGAGACCCAGTACTTC
TRBD1	many	TRBJ2-7	TRBV5-1	CASSRGTGEPYEQYF	TGCGCCAGCAGCCGGGGGACAGGAGAACCCTACGAGCAGTACTTC
NA	NA	TRBJ1-5	TRBV9	CASSVAVGQPQHF	TGTGCCAGCAGCGTAGCGGTGGGTCAGCCCCAGCATTTT
TRBD1	NA	TRBJ1-4	TRBV7-9	CASSPRQGAGEKLFF	TGTGCCAGCAGCCCACGACAGGGGGCGGGTGAAAAACTGTTTTTT
NA	NA	TRBJ2-7	TRBV3-1	CASSQGWELDPFYEQYF	TGTGCCAGCAGCCAAGGGTGGGAACTAGACCCATTTTACGAGCAGTACTTC
NA	NA	TRBJ2-5	TRBV7-3	CASSILGLAQETQYF	TGTGCCAGCAGCATTCTCGGACTCGCCCAAGAGACCCAGTACTTC
NA	NA	TRBJ2-7	TRBV12-3/TRBV12-4	CASNQAGSGDAYEQYF	TGTGCCAGCAACCAGGCTGGGTCAGGGGACGCCTACGAGCAGTACTTC
NA	few	TRBJ2-3	TRBV10-3	CAISWQGKDTQYF	TGTGCCATCAGCTGGCAGGGGAAAGATACGCAGTATTTT
NA	NA	TRBJ2-5	TRBV12-5	CASGLVITLGKETQYF	TGTGCTAGTGGTTTGGTAATTACTCTTGGAAAAGAGACCCAGTACTTC
TRBD1	few	TRBJ2-1	TRBV5-1	CASSLAVDRINEQFF	TGCGCCAGCAGCTTGGCTGTGGACAGGATAAATGAGCAGTTCTTC
TRBD2	few	TRBJ2-7	TRBV14	CASSPTSGPYEQYF	TGTGCCAGCAGCCCGACTAGCGGACCCTACGAGCAGTACTTC
TRBD1	NA	TRBJ2-5	TRBV11-3	CASSFGQGAEETQYF	TGTGCCAGCAGCTTCGGACAGGGGGCGGAGGAGACCCAGTACTTC
NA	few	TRBJ1-5	TRBV4-1	CASSPTGGGQPQHF	TGCGCCAGCAGTCCAACAGGAGGGGGTCAGCCCCAGCATTTT
TRBD1	few	TRBJ1-1	TRBV12-3/TRBV12-4	CASSPDRGSEAFF	TGTGCCAGCAGCCCGGACAGGGGGTCTGAAGCTTTCTTT
TRBD1	few	TRBJ1-2	TRBV12-3/TRBV12-4	CASRDGQGAHGYTF	TGTGCCAGCAGAGACGGACAGGGGGCCCATGGCTACACCTTC
NA	few	TRBJ1-1	TRBV12-3/TRBV12-4	CASSGNAFRNTEAFF	TGTGCCAGCAGTGGAAACGCCTTTAGGAACACTGAAGCTTTCTTT
NA	NA	TRBJ2-3	TRBV5-6	CASSQGPGGDTQYF	TGTGCCAGCAGCCAGGGCCCTGGGGGAGATACGCAGTATTTT
NA	NA	TRBJ2-5	TRBV14	CASSRNLRGETQYF	TGTGCCAGCAGCCGGAACCTCAGGGGAGAGACCCAGTACTTC
NA	NA	TRBJ2-7	TRBV4-1	CASSHLAVSRWSSYEQYF	TGCGCCAGCAGCCATTTAGCCGTTTCGAGATGGAGCTCCTACGAGCAGTACTTC
NA	many	TRBJ2-7	TRBV27	CASSLSKGYEQYF	TGTGCCAGCAGTTTATCGAAGGGCTACGAGCAGTACTTC
TRBD1	few	TRBJ2-2	TRBV4-1	CASSHTGTGGTGELFF	TGCGCCAGCAGCCATACCGGGACAGGGGGAACCGGGGAGCTGTTTTTT
NA	many	TRBJ2-7	TRBV7-6	CASSLAVSYEQYF	TGTGCCAGCAGCTTAGCGGTCTCCTACGAGCAGTACTTC
NA	NA	TRBJ2-1	TRBV7-4	CASSLVPGSSSYNEQFF	TGTGCCAGCAGCTTAGTTCCTGGCAGTAGCTCCTACAATGAGCAGTTCTTC
TRBD2	NA	TRBJ2-1	TRBV20-1	CSARIPSGPYNDQFF	TGCAGTGCTAGGATCCCTAGCGGGCCTTACAATGACCAGTTCTTC
TRBD2	few	TRBJ2-3	TRBV20-1	CSARDIGPDGGRVTDTQYF	TGCAGTGCTAGAGATATAGGCCCCGATGGCGGGAGAGTGACAGATACGCAGTATTTT
TRBD1	NA	TRBJ2-7	TRBV3-1	CASTPDGDRREQYF	TGTGCCAGCACTCCTGATGGGGACAGGCGGGAGCAGTACTTC
TRBD2	NA	TRBJ2-3	TRBV25-1	CASSVIAGAVDTQYF	TGTGCCAGCAGTGTCATAGCGGGAGCCGTAGATACGCAGTATTTT
NA	few	TRBJ2-5	TRBV10-1	CASSEWWFQETQYF	TGCGCCAGCAGTGAGTGGTGGTTCCAAGAGACCCAGTACTTC
TRBD1	NA	TRBJ1-2	TRBV5-1	CASSLQGASYGYTF	TGCGCCAGCAGCTTACAGGGGGCCTCTTATGGCTACACCTTC
NA	NA	TRBJ1-6	TRBV5-5	CASRTIPGNSPLHF	TGTGCCAGCAGGACCATCCCGGGGAATTCACCCCTCCACTTT
NA	few	TRBJ2-1	TRBV20-1	CSARVRAFSYNEQFF	TGCAGTGCTAGAGTGCGTGCATTCTCCTACAATGAGCAGTTCTTC
TRBD1	few	TRBJ1-2	TRBV5-1	CASSPKRTGYGYTF	TGCGCCAGCAGCCCTAAACGGACAGGATATGGCTACACCTTC